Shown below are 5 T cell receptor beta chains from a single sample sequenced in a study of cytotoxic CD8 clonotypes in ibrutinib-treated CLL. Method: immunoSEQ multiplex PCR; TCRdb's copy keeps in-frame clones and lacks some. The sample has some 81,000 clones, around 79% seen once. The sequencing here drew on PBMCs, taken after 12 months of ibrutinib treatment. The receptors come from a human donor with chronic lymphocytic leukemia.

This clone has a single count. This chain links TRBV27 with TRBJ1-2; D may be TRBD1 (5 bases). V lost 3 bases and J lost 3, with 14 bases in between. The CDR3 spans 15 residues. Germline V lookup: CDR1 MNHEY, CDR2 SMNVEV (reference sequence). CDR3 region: CASSFSWGVDYGYTF. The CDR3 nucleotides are TGTGCCAGCAGTTTCTCCTGGGGGGTAGACTATGGCTACACCTTC.

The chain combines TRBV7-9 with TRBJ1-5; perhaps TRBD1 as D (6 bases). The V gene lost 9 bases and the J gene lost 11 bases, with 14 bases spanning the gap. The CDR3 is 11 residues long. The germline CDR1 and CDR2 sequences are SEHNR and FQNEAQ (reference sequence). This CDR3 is CASPGGAAQHF. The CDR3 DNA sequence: TGTGCCAGTCCCGGGGGGGCGGCCCAGCATTTT.

CDR3 region: CASSVGGGKAATGELFF. CDR3 bases: TGTGCCAGCAGCGTAGGTGGCGGGAAGGCGGCCACCGGGGAGCTGTTTTTT. This chain joins TRBV9 and TRBJ2-2; D may be TRBD2 (6 bases). V was trimmed by 0 bases and J by 4 bases, leaving 16 bases between them. Germline V gene lookup returns CDR1 SGDLS and CDR2 YYNGEE. This CDR3 comprises 17 residues.

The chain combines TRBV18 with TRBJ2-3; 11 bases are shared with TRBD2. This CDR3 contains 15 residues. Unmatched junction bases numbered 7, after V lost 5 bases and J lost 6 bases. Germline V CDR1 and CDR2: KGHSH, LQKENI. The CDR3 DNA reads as TGTGCCAGCTCATCGACTAGCGGGGAGGAGGATACGCAGTATTTT. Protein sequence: CASSSTSGEEDTQYF.

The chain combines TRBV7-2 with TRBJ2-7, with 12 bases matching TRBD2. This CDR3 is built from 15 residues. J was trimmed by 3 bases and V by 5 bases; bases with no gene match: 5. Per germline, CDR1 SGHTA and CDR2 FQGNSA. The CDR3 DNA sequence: TGTGCCAGCAGCCCGCGACTAGCGGGGGACTACGAGCAGTACTTC. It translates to CASSPRLAGDYEQYF. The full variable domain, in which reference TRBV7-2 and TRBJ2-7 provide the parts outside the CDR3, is GAGVSQSPSNKVTEKGKDVELRCDPISGHTALYWYRQSLGQGLEFLIYFQGNSAPDKSGLPSDRFSAERTGGSVSTLTIQRTQQEDSAVYLCASSPRLAGDYEQYFGPGTRLTVT.